Only a few counts were recorded for the clone carrying this TCR beta chain. What it recognizes is unknown. This record belongs to a study of cytomegalovirus exposure and HLA in healthy donors. Findings and limits, study-wide: Earlier analysis yielded a pattern in which most TCR beta V segments were productive about 90% or about 30% of the time. In a later analysis, the majority of CMV-associated beta chains seemingly showed HLA restriction. When analyzed later, the rates of TCR association showed variation by HLA locus, with DRB1 the most and HLA-C the fewest.

Primers included in the PCR were 60 Vbeta and 13 Jbeta primers. The method was immunoSEQ multiplex PCR; TCRdb's version includes in-frame clones alone and lacks a portion of them. This repertoire shows about 95,000 clones, approximately 72% found once; its top ten account for over 9.5%. Trimming cost V 0 bases and J 6 bases, with 12 bases left between them. The CDR3 covers 16 residues. Germline V CDR1 and CDR2: MNHNY, SVGAGI (reference sequence). The chain employs TRBV6-6 and TRBJ1-6; perhaps TRBD1 as D (6 bases). Sequencing used PBMCs. This receptor was obtained from a man aged 18 to 30 in good health and CMV-seropositive. CDR3 in amino acids: CASSYSGDNFNSPLHF. The CDR3 DNA sequence: TGTGCCAGCAGTTACTCGGGGGACAATTTTAATTCACCCCTCCACTTT.